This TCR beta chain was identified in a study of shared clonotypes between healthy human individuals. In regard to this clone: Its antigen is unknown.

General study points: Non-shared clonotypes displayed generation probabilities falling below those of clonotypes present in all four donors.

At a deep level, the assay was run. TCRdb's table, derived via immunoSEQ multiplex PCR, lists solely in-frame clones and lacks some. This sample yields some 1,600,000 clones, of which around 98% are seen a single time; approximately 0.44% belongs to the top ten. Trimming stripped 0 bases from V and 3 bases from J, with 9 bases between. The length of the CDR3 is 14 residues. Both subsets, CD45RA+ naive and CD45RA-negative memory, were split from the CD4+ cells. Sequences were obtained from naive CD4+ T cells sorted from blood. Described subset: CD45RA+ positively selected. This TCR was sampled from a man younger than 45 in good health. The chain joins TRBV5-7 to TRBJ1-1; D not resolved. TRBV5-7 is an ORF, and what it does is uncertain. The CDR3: CASSLGSCDTEAFF. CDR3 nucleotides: TGTGCCAGCAGCTTGGGATCGTGTGACACTGAAGCTTTCTTT.